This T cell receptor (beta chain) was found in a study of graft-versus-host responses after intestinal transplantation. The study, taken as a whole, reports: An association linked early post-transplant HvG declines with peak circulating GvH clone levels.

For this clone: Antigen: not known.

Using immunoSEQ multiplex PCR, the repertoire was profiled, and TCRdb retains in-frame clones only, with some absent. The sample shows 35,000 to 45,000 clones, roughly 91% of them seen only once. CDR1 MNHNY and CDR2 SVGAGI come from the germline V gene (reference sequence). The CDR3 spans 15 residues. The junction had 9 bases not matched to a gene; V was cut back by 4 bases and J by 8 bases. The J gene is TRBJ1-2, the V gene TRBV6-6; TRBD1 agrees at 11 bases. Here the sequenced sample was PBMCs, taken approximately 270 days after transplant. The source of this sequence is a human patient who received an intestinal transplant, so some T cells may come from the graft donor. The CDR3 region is CASSSQGQGVAGYTF. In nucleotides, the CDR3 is TGTGCCAGCAGTTCTCAGGGACAGGGGGTAGCAGGCTACACCTTC.